This record concerns one TCR beta chain sequence. The data are from a study of T cell changes during pregnancy in multiple sclerosis. The CDR3 sequence is 15 residues long. Per germline, CDR1 SGHAT and CDR2 FQNNGV. Trimming pared 1 base from V and 4 bases from J, leaving 13 bases between. Measured with immunoSEQ multiplex PCR; TCRdb has only the in-frame clones, and not every one. Of approximately 83,000 clones detected, just under 95% appear once; the ten largest clones hold around 4.5%. Sequenced here: peripheral blood, sampled in the first trimester of pregnancy. The sequence came from a female donor with multiple sclerosis, enrolled in a pregnancy study. The rearrangement joins TRBV11-2 to TRBJ1-2; weak D call: TRBD1 (5 bases). DNA of the CDR3: TGTGCCAGCAGCTTAGGAGGAGGGGAATTCTATGGCTACACCTTC. Its protein is CASSLGGGEFYGYTF.